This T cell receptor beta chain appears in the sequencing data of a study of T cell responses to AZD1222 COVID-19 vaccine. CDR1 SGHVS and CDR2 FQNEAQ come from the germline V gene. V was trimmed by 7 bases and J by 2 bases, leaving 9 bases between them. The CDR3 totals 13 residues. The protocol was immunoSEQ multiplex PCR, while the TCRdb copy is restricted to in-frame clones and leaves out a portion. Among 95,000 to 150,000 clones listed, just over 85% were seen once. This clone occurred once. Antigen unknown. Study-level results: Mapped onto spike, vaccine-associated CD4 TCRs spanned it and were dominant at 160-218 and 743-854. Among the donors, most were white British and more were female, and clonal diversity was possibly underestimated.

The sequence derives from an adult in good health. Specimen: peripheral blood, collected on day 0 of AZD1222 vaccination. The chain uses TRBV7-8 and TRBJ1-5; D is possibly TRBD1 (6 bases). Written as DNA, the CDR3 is TGTGCCAGCACCCGACAGGGCAATCAGCCCCAGCATTTT. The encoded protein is CASTRQGNQPQHF.